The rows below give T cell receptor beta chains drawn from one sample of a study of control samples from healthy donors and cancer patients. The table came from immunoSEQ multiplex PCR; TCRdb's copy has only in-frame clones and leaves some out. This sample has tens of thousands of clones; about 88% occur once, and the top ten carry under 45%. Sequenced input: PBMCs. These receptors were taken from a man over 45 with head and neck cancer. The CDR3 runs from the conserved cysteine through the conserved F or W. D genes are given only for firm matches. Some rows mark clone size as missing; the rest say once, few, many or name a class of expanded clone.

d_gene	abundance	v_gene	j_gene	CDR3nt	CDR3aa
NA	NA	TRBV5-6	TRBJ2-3	TGTGCCAGCAGCTTGGGGGGGCGAGGAGATACGCAGTATTTT	CASSLGGRGDTQYF
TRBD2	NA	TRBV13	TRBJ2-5	TGTGCCAGCAGCGACGCTGCGGGGGGGGGTCGGCGAGAGACCCAGTACTTC	CASSDAAGGGRRETQYF
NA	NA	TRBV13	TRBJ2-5	TGTGCCAGCAGCCTTAGGGGGGGTACGCAAGAGACCCAGTACTTC	CASSLRGGTQETQYF
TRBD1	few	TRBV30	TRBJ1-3	TGTGCCTGGAGTGCAGACAGGGGTTCTGGAAACACCATATATTTT	CAWSADRGSGNTIYF
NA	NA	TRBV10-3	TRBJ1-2	TGTGCCATCAGTGATGGTCGGGGGGATCAAGGCTACACCTTC	CAISDGRGDQGYTF
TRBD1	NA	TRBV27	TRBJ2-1	TGTGCCAGCAGCCAGGGACAGACAATGAGGCAGTTCTTC	CASSQGQTMRQFF
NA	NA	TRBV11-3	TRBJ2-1	TGTGCCAGCAGCTTAGGAGCGGAATACAATGAGCAGTTCTTC	CASSLGAEYNEQFF
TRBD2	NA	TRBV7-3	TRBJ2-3	TGTGCCAGCAGCCCCCGCGGAAGGAGGGAGGGGACAGATACGCAGTATTTT	CASSPRGRREGTDTQYF
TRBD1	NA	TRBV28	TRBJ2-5	TGTGCCAGCTCGGGACAGGGGACAGAGACCCAGTACTTC	CASSGQGTETQYF
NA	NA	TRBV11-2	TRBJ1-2	TGTGCCAGCAGCTTAGAATGGCCGCTTCTTAGCGCTGGCTACACCTTC	CASSLEWPLLSAGYTF
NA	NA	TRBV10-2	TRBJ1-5	TGCGCCAGCAGTGAGTCGGGTCAGCCCCAGCATTTT	CASSESGQPQHF
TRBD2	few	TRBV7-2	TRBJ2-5	TGTGCCAGCGGGCGGGGGGGCGGTGAGACCCAGTACTTC	CASGRGGGETQYF